The text below deals with one T cell receptor (beta chain). Ten or more counts support this clone. Its cognate antigen has yet to be identified. Base qualities were left out, and no much larger clone turns up one base away. The data belong to a study of shared clonotypes between healthy human individuals (dated by TCRdb to between 2020 and 2021). About the investigation overall: The cohort included three men and two women between 18 and 49 years of age. The study deeply sequenced blood TCR repertoires of about 5 healthy adults to estimate repertoire size and the extent of clonotype sharing between individuals. Different laboratories and diverse techniques were used to prepare libraries and sequence TCR repertoires, to increase sequencing depth and limit assay-specific biases. Each donor's leukapheresis produced roughly between roughly 0.94 and 9.5 billion PBMCs. General conclusions and limits of the study: Sampling was restricted to blood, and TCR repertoires in tissues likely differ from the TCR repertoires found in blood. Pairwise subsampling led to the expectation that sequencing depth would affect the degree of clonotype sharing among donors. Because the study included a small number of donors, the genetic and exposure-history diversity represented was limited.

As encoded in the germline V gene, CDR1 is MDHEN while CDR2 is SYDVKM. The CDR3, from cysteine to phenylalanine, totals 11 residues. Just CDR3 DNA is preserved here, 33 bases in frame from base 1. The donors were healthy, HIV-negative adults who had no recently reported acute infections or vaccinations. All donors were Caucasian adults living in Nashville, Tennessee, USA. For unsorted samples, roughly 91 million PBMCs were counted, and genomic DNA was extracted using the QIAamp DNA Blood Mini kit. Blood was collected by leukapheresis, and PBMCs were isolated by Ficoll-Histopaque density gradient centrifugation and then cryopreserved in liquid nitrogen vapor phase. Using the deep immunoSEQ assay, TCR CDR3 regions were amplified from genomic DNA by multiplex PCR. For each cell subset, the extracted genomic DNA was distributed evenly across all wells of several immunoSEQ 96-well plates, and each plate served as one replicate. For unsorted PBMC, each replicate PCR was loaded with roughly 330 ng genomic DNA, equivalent to tens of thousands of T cell genomes. Ten immunoSEQ deep assay plates were used to sequence unsorted PBMC genomic DNA. Purified libraries were measured with a Qubit 3.0 fluorometer, size-checked on a Bioanalyzer 2100, and measured again with the KAPA Library Quantification kit. Each immunoSEQ 96-well plate was sequenced on its own single-read 150-cycle Illumina NextSeq 550 flow cell. The source study handled its data this way. Because only junctional sequences without quality scores were contained in the immunoSEQ output, filtering matching that applied to full-length reads could not be performed. To assign V/J genes and CDR3, sequences were annotated against IMGT germline references using PyIR, a Python wrapper for IgBLAST v1.9. Reads were filtered out if the reads had weak V/J assignments (E-value above 1e-6), no CDR3, stop codons, out-of-frame junctions, or ambiguous translated residues. V3J clonotypes were defined as sequences sharing the same inferred V gene, J gene, and CDR3 amino acid sequence. To compute the percentage overlap between repertoires, the number of shared unique clonotypes was divided by the size of the smaller repertoire. Richness of each repertoire was evaluated using RTK rarefaction, the Chao1 estimator, and Recon v2.1 estimates of unobserved clonotypes. TCRdb took this table from immuneACCESS and kept in-frame rearrangements with V and J called. Such tables lack part of the clones; where checked against another copy, unresolved V genes explain under half of the gap, and the rest is unexplained. The V and J calls and clone size come from that table; D and trimming were worked out from the DNA. Recorded for this sample are 75,000 to 100,000 clones; around 47% of them occurred a single time. Of the sample, roughly 16% is held by the ten largest clones.

The TCR sequence derives from a middle-aged woman in good health. Some clones in this sample may be carry-over from other donors' samples. This receptor chain uses TRBV28 and TRBJ2-5; the D gene is perhaps TRBD2, from 5 matching bases. Sequencing was carried out using PBMCs. The CDR3 in this case is CAGGAQETQYF. The bases are TGTGCAGGAGGAGCCCAAGAGACCCAGTACTTC.